The clone carrying this TCR beta chain is a singleton in its sample. The antigen is not known. The entry originates in a study of PD-1 blockade in classical Hodgkin lymphoma. Study as a whole: Patients in the cohort were put on intravenous nivolumab, 3 mg/kg every 2 weeks.

This CDR3 region has 15 residues. Between the trimmed V and J ends, which lost 3 bases and 6 bases, there was a span of 15 bases. Germline V CDR1 and CDR2: MDHEN, SYDVKM. Sequencing used immunoSEQ multiplex PCR; TCRdb keeps in-frame clones, though not all of them. The sample records about 44,000 clones, 60% to 75% being singletons. Whole-study findings and limits: Nivolumab initiation under 1 year post-ASCT meant exclusion. The origin of the repertoire differences remains undefined, with disease activity or prior therapy as possible causes. Newly diagnosed patients were reported to start with lower TCR diversity than healthy donors.

Sample time point: cycle 4 day 1 (C4D1), after less than seven weeks of nivolumab. With no exception, relapse followed autologous stem cell transplantation in all patients, and brentuximab vedotin exposure varied. Sequences were derived from peripheral blood mononuclear cells (PBMCs), sampled before the fourth cycle of nivolumab. The sequence came from a human donor with classical Hodgkin lymphoma. The rearrangement uses TRBV28 and TRBJ2-1; D tentatively fits TRBD1 or TRBD2 (5 bases each). CDR3 DNA: TGTGCCAGCAGTTTGGGGATCCGGGGCAGCAATGAGCAGTTCTTC. Amino acid sequence: CASSLGIRGSNEQFF.